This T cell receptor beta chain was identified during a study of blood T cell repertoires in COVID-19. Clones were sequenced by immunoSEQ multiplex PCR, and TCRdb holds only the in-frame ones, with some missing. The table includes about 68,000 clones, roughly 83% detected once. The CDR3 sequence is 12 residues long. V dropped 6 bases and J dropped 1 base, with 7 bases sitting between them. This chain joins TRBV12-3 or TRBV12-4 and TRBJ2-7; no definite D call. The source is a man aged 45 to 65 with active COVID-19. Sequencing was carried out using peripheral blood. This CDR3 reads CASSATSYEQYF. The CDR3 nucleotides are TGTGCCAGCAGCGCCACTTCCTACGAGCAGTACTTC.